The TCR beta chain under discussion was sequenced for a study of technical replicates of blood from several donors. Produced via immunoSEQ multiplex PCR; TCRdb's table is partial and in-frame only. The sample has around 80,000 clones, roughly 93% seen once; the top ten hold 0.24%. CDR1 is SNHLY, CDR2 FYNNEI, per germline. The CDR3 covers 12 residues. With 5 bases removed from V and 6 bases from J, the gap between germline ends came to 7 bases. The chain joins TRBV2 to TRBJ2-2; D is unclear. This receptor was identified in a human donor in good health. The sequenced sample consisted of T cells isolated from PBMCs. CDR3 in DNA: TGTGCCAGCAGTAGCCTTCCCGGGGAGCTGTTTTTT. Its protein product is CASSSLPGELFF.